The 5 T cell receptor beta chains below come from one sample, sequenced in a study of OX40 agonist ivuxolimab in advanced cancers. Using immunoSEQ multiplex PCR, the repertoire was profiled, and TCRdb retains in-frame clones only, with some absent. Of around 62,000 clones listed, 84% are singletons. Here the sequenced sample was CD4+ or CD8+ T cells sorted from blood, taken in a trial of the OX40 agonist ivuxolimab. These receptors all come from an adult with an advanced solid tumor such as melanoma, head and neck, liver or kidney cancer.

The rearrangement links TRBV9 to TRBJ1-2; possibly TRBD1 for D (5 bases). Germline values: CDR1 SGDLS, CDR2 YYNGEE. The CDR3 contains 14 residues. The V and J ends lost 0 bases and 2 bases respectively, with 8 bases between them. CDR3 sequence reads: CASSVGGVNYGYTF. As DNA, the CDR3 is TGTGCCAGCAGCGTAGGAGGGGTAAACTATGGCTACACCTTC.

This clone has only a few counts. The chain recombines TRBV7-8 with TRBJ1-1; 9 nucleotides align to TRBD1. The CDR3 runs 14 residues. Germline CDR1 reads SGHVS; CDR2 reads FQNEAQ. J was trimmed by 4 bases and V by 1 base; bases with no gene match: 1. DNA of the CDR3: TGTGCCAGCAGCTTAGAGACAGGGGGCACTGAAGCTTTCTTT. Its translation: CASSLETGGTEAFF.

Turning to this clone: The same CDR3 also results from other DNA sequences found in this sample. This chain connects TRBV29-1 to TRBJ1-1, with D unresolved. The CDR3 extends over 13 amino acids. V lost 0 bases and J lost 2, with 7 bases in between. CDR1 and CDR2 (germline): SQVTM, ANQGSEA. CDR3 DNA: TGCAGCGTTGAAGAAGGAGGTAACACTGAAGCTTTCTTT. Protein product: CSVEEGGNTEAFF.

V usage is TRBV18 and J usage is TRBJ1-2, with 9 bases lining up with TRBD1. CDR3 size: 15 residues. The V segment lost 2 bases and the J segment 7 bases; nucleotides outside the gene matches: 8. CDR1 and CDR2 from the germline V gene are KGHSH and LQKENI. CDR3 coding DNA: TGTGCCAGCTCACCATCTACAGGGGGCTCAGGTGGCTACACCTTC. Translation gives CASSPSTGGSGGYTF.

This clone was observed a single time. This rearrangement joins TRBV10-3 to TRBJ1-2, with 8 bases fitting TRBD1. CDR3 length: 13 residues. Germline trimming cut 10 bases from V and 2 bases from J; bases unmatched to any gene: 6. Germline CDR1 reads ENHRY; CDR2 reads SYGVKD. The CDR3 sequence is CATRQGTNYGYTF. CDR3 nucleotides: TGTGCCACAAGACAGGGGACCAACTATGGCTACACCTTC.